Shown below are 14 T cell receptor beta chains from a single sample sequenced in a study of spatial heterogeneity in lung cancer. Documented time point: sample taken at primary tumor resection. TCRdb reprocessed the 5' RACE reads via MiXCR and lists one record per CDR3 protein. The sample includes tens of thousands of distinct CDR3 sequences, less than 5.5% of them seen just once. This specimen was PBMCs, taken at surgery. These TCRs come from a male donor with early-stage non-small cell lung cancer.

The chain joins TRBV6-4 to TRBJ2-1, with 7 positions matching TRBD2. The J call is uncertain, as TRBJ2-7 better fits the DNA end. Germline V gene data show CDR1 as MRHNA and CDR2 as SNTAGT. This CDR3 contains 15 residues. The DNA of the CDR3 is TGTGCCAGCAGTGAAACGGGAGGTTCCTACAATGAGCAGTACTTC. Translated: CASSETGGSYNEQYF.

This clonotype was observed a handful of times. In nucleotides, the CDR3 is TGTGCCTGGAGTGTAGGAGCCCCCAATGAGCAGTTCTTC. It encodes CAWSVGAPNEQFF. V is TRBV30 and J is TRBJ2-1; the D is unclear. Between the trimmed V and J ends, which lost 0 bases and 6 bases, there was a span of 9 bases. The CDR3 length is 13 residues. Germline V CDR1 and CDR2: GTSNPN, SVGIG (reference sequence).

This clonotype was counted at least ten times. The V call is TRBV5-1, the J call TRBJ2-6; D possibly matches TRBD1 or TRBD2 (5 bases each). CDR3 size: 17 residues. Germline CDR1 reads SGHRS; CDR2 reads YFSETQ. Deletions cut 4 bases from V and 0 bases from J, with 14 bases between. CDR3 DNA: TGCGCCAGCAGCCCCCGGGACGCGGGCTCTGGGGCCAACGTCCTGACTTTC. Amino acid sequence: CASSPRDAGSGANVLTF.

This clonotype occurred many times. This chain links TRBV5-1 with TRBJ1-5; unclear D gene. Germline loops: CDR1 SGHRS, CDR2 YFSETQ. The CDR3 is made up of 14 amino acids. Trimming removed 0 bases from V and 4 bases from J, with 8 bases in between. In nucleotides, the CDR3 is TGCGCCAGCAGCTTGGACCGGGAAAATCAGCCCCAGCATTTT. The encoded protein is CASSLDRENQPQHF.

In its sample, this clonotype was seen a few times. The chain employs TRBV7-9 and TRBJ2-2; tentatively, D is TRBD2 (6 bases). CDR1 is SEHNR and CDR2 is FQNEAQ in the germline V gene (reference sequence). This CDR3 comprises 17 residues. Trimming took 5 bases from V and 0 from J, leaving 16 bases between them. The CDR3 is CASSPPGAASNTGELFF. The CDR3 DNA reads as TGTGCCAGCAGCCCCCCGGGAGCGGCCTCGAACACCGGGGAGCTGTTTTTT.

This clonotype was counted many times. V usage is TRBV5-6 and J usage is TRBJ2-7, with 9 bases aligning to TRBD2. V shed 2 bases, J shed 7 bases, and the junction held 7 bases outside the gene matches. The V gene's germline CDR1 is SGHDT and CDR2 YYEEEE. The CDR3 consists of 14 residues. The CDR3 nucleotides are TGTGCCAGCAGCTTAGGCGGGAGGGCCCAGGAGCAGTACTTC. Residues: CASSLGGRAQEQYF.

This clonotype was counted ten times or more. V gene TRBV19 combines with J gene TRBJ2-7; a weak D match, TRBD1 (6 bases). The CDR3 length is 17 residues. Trimming left V 3 bases short and J 1 base short, with 19 bases between. Germline assignment: CDR1 LNHDA and CDR2 SQIVND (reference sequence). The CDR3 loop reads CASSIGDQGTVSYEQYF. The CDR3 nucleotides read TGTGCCAGTAGTATTGGTGATCAGGGGACGGTTTCCTACGAGCAGTACTTC.

This clonotype was picked up many times. The chain joins TRBV5-1 to TRBJ2-3; 7 bases match TRBD2. The V and J ends lost 1 base and 4 bases, in that order; junction bases with no gene match: 3. There are 14 residues in the CDR3. Germline V gives CDR1 SGHRS, CDR2 YFSETQ. The CDR3 loop is CASSLWEGPDTQYF. DNA of the CDR3: TGCGCCAGCAGCTTGTGGGAGGGCCCAGATACGCAGTATTTT.

This clonotype has a count of ten or more. The rearrangement uses TRBV7-2 and TRBJ1-5, with D maybe TRBD1 (6 bases). In germline, CDR1 is SGHTA, CDR2 FQGNSA. V gave up 5 bases and J gave up 0 bases, with 11 bases separating them. The CDR3 totals 15 residues. The chain's CDR3 is CASSRTAFSNQPQHF. For the CDR3, the DNA is TGTGCCAGCAGCCGGACAGCGTTTAGCAATCAGCCCCAGCATTTT.

This clonotype was counted at least ten times. This chain uses TRBV4-1 with TRBJ1-3, with D uncertain. The CDR3 sequence is 13 residues long. Deletions cut 0 bases from V and 4 bases from J, with 4 bases between. CDR1 is MGHRA, CDR2 YSYEKL, per germline. The CDR3 coding sequence is TGCGCCAGCAGCCAAGATTCCGGAAACACCATATATTTT. Its protein product is CASSQDSGNTIYF.

This clonotype was observed a few times. The chain links TRBV20-1 to TRBJ2-7; D may be TRBD1 or TRBD2 (5 bases each). V was pared by 6 bases and J by 2 bases, with 17 bases between. This CDR3 has 14 residues. Germline V gene sequence: CDR1 DFQATT, CDR2 SNEGSKA (reference sequence). The CDR3 spells CSAPDPLGAYEQYF. In DNA, the CDR3 is TGCAGTGCCCCGGACCCCTTGGGGGCCTACGAGCAGTACTTC.

This clonotype came up a few times. The genes are TRBV28 and TRBJ2-1; perhaps TRBD2 as D (5 bases). CDR3 length: 17 amino acids. CDR1 is MDHEN, CDR2 SYDVKM, per germline. Trimming shortened V by 4 bases and J by 6 bases, and 22 bases separated the two germline ends. The CDR3 loop is CASSSLNTWLAGNEQFF. CDR3 in DNA: TGTGCCAGCAGTTCTCTCAACACTTGGCTAGCAGGCAATGAGCAGTTCTTC.

The chain carries TRBV5-4 and TRBJ2-7; no reliable D call. Trimming pared 2 bases from V and 4 bases from J, leaving 10 bases between. CDR1 and CDR2 (germline): SGHNT, YYREEE (reference sequence). CDR3 length: 13 residues. The CDR3 nucleotides read TGTGCCAGCAGCTTCGGTAGCAAGTACGAGCAGTACTTC. This sequence encodes CASSFGSKYEQYF.

This clonotype occurred many times. The chain joins TRBV20-1 to TRBJ2-7; 10 bases fit TRBD2. The CDR3 extends over 13 amino acids. V dropped 7 bases and J dropped 7; count of bases not matched to a gene: 10. Per germline, CDR1 DFQATT and CDR2 SNEGSKA (reference sequence). This chain's CDR3 is CSVLAGGLEEQYF. The DNA of the CDR3 is TGCAGTGTGTTAGCGGGAGGATTGGAAGAGCAGTACTTC.